The clone carrying this T cell receptor (beta chain) has a count of ten or more. The data are from a study of regulatory T cells in long-lasting Graves disease. Overall study context: Antithyroid drugs had been taken by newly diagnosed Graves' patients for under 3 months.

Time point meaning: newly diagnosed GD, antithyroid drugs for less than 3 months. RNA extracted from PBMCs served as the sequencing template. Germline V CDR1 and CDR2: DFQATT, SNEGSKA (reference sequence). This CDR3 is built from 15 residues. The J segment lost 4 bases and the V segment lost 5 bases, leaving 5 bases of the junction unmatched. In building TCR beta libraries, iRepertoire HTBI primers were used together with Arm-PCR of CDR3 regions. TCRdb re-derived calls from the multiplex PCR reads in MiXCR, one entry per CDR3 protein. The sample contains roughly 350,000 distinct CDR3 sequences, 15% to 20% of which appear only once. The sample was also linked to a second study, of T cells in Graves' hyperthyroidism and ophthalmopathy.

The receptor was derived from a woman aged 18-30 years with Graves disease. The sample was peripheral blood mononuclear cells (PBMCs), taken at new diagnosis, from a patient treated with antithyroid drugs. V is TRBV20-1 and J is TRBJ2-2; 12 bases are a match to TRBD2. The CDR3 region is CSAQTSGSFTGELFF. The CDR3 bases are TGCAGTGCTCAGACTAGCGGGAGTTTCACCGGGGAGCTGTTTTTT.